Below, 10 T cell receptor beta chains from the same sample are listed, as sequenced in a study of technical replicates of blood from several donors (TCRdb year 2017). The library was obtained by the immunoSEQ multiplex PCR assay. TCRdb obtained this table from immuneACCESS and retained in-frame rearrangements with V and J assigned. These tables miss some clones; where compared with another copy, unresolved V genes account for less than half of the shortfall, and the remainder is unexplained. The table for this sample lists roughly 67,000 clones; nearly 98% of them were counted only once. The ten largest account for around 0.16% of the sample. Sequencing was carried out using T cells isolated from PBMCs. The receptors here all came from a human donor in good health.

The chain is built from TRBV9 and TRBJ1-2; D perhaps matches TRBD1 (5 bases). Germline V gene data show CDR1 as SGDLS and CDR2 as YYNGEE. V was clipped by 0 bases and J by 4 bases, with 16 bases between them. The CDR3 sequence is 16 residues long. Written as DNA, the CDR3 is TGTGCCAGCAGCGTAGGGACGACAGATTGGAGCTATGGCTACACCTTC. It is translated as CASSVGTTDWSYGYTF.

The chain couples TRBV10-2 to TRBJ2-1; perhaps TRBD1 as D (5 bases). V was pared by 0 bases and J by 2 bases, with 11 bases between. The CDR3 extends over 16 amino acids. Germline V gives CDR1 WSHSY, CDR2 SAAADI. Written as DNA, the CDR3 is TGCGCCAGCAGTGAGTCATACAGGCCCGCCTACAATGAGCAGTTCTTC. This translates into CASSESYRPAYNEQFF.

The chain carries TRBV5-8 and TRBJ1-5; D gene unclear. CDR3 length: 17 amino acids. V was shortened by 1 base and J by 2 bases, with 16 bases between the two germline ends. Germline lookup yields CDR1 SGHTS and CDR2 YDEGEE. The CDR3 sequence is CASSLSRIEGGNQPQHF. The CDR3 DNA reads TGTGCCAGCAGCTTGTCCAGGATAGAGGGTGGCAATCAGCCCCAGCATTTT.

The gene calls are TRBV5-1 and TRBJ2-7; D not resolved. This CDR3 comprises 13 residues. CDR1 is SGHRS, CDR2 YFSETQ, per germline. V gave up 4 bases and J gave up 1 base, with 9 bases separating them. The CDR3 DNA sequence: TGCGCCAGCAGCCTGTACAAGTCCTACGAGCAGTACTTC. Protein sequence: CASSLYKSYEQYF.

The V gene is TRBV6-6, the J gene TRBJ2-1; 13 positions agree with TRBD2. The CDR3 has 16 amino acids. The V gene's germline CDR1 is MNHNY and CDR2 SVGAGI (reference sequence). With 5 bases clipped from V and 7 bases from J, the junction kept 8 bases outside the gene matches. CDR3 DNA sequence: TGTGCCAGCAGTGCGAGACTAGCGGGAGGCGGAAATGAGCAGTTCTTC. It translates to CASSARLAGGGNEQFF.

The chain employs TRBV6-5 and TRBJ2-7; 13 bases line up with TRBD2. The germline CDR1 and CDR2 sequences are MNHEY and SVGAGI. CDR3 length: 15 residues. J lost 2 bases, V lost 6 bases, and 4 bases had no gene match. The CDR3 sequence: CASRSGLAGTYEQYF. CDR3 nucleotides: TGTGCCAGCAGATCGGGACTAGCGGGAACCTACGAGCAGTACTTC.

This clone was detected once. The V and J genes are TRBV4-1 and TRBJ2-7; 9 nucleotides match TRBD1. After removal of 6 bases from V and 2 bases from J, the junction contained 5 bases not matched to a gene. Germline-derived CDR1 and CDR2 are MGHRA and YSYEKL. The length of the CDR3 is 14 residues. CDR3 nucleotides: TGCGCCAGCAGTCCCGGGACAGGGACCTACGAGCAGTACTTC. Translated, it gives CASSPGTGTYEQYF.

CDR3 nucleotide sequence: TGTGCCAGTAGTATAATCCTGGGGCAAGGGGAGCTGTTTTTT. As protein: CASSIILGQGELFF. The rearrangement uses TRBV19 and TRBJ2-2; tentatively, D is TRBD1 (5 bases). Deletions cut 2 bases from V and 8 bases from J, with 12 bases between. CDR3 length: 14 residues. Germline values: CDR1 LNHDA, CDR2 SQIVND (reference sequence).

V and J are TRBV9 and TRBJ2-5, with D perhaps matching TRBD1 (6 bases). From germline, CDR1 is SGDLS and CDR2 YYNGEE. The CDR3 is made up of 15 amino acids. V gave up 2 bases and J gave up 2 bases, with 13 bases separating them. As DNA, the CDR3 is TGTGCCAGCAGCGTCGCCAGGGGATATCAAGAGACCCAGTACTTC. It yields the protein CASSVARGYQETQYF.

This CDR3 is CASSQVPSGGASTDTQYF. CDR3 nucleotides: TGCGCCAGCAGCCAAGTTCCTAGCGGGGGTGCTAGCACAGATACGCAGTATTTT. The rearrangement joins TRBV4-1 to TRBJ2-3, with 10 bases that match TRBD2. Trimming cost V 1 base and J 0 bases; bases outside gene matches: 7. CDR1 and CDR2 from the germline V gene are MGHRA and YSYEKL. The CDR3 sequence is 18 residues long.